This is a list of T cell receptor beta chains from one sample in a study of graft-versus-host responses after intestinal transplantation. The data were produced by immunoSEQ multiplex PCR, yet TCRdb's version contains in-frame clones alone and is incomplete. This table has some 110,000 clones, about 92% appearing once. For these receptors, no antigen is known. Sequencing was performed on unstimulated CD8+ T cells sorted from spleen or lymph node cells, taken before transplant. Every receptor here comes from a human donor who was the organ donor for an intestinal transplant. Each CDR3 is given with its conserved first and last residue. A D gene is named only where the DNA matches it firmly. Not all rows give a size; the values are once, few, many and, for expanded clones, a class.

-,TRBV6-1,TRBJ2-5,once,CASRLQGFGTQYF,TGTGCCAGCAGACTACAGGGATTCGGGACCCAGTACTTC
-,TRBV9,TRBJ2-7,few,CASSETDWDSYEQYF,TGTGCCAGCAGCGAAACGGACTGGGACTCCTACGAGCAGTACTTC
TRBD1,TRBV27,TRBJ2-1,-,CASSFRGMNNEQFF,TGTGCCAGCAGTTTCAGGGGGATGAATAATGAGCAGTTCTTC
-,TRBV28,TRBJ1-2,-,CASSRGEGYTF,TGTGCCAGCAGCCGAGGGGAGGGCTACACCTTC
-,TRBV9,TRBJ1-1,-,CASSVGGHTEAFF,TGTGCCAGCAGCGTAGGCGGACACACTGAAGCTTTCTTT
TRBD1,TRBV2,TRBJ2-7,-,CASSRQGFYEQYF,TGTGCCAGTAGTAGACAGGGGTTCTACGAGCAGTACTTC
TRBD2,TRBV5-3,TRBJ2-7,-,CARGLAGEENEQYF,TGTGCCAGAGGACTAGCGGGAGAGGAGAACGAGCAGTACTTC
-,TRBV9,TRBJ2-5,-,CASSVGPKWETQYF,TGTGCCAGCAGCGTAGGGCCGAAATGGGAGACCCAGTACTTC
-,TRBV11-1,TRBJ2-1,-,CASSLFLLRGNEQFF,TGTGCCAGCAGCTTATTCTTACTGAGAGGCAATGAGCAGTTCTTC
TRBD1,TRBV15,TRBJ2-5,-,CATNRGGPQETQYF,TGTGCCACCAACCGAGGGGGCCCCCAAGAGACCCAGTACTTC
-,TRBV7-6,TRBJ2-7,-,CASSLGWADSYEQYF,TGTGCCAGCAGCTTAGGTTGGGCAGATTCCTACGAGCAGTACTTC
-,TRBV27,TRBJ2-2,-,CASSFINTGELFF,TGTGCCAGCAGTTTTATAAACACCGGGGAGCTGTTTTTT
-,TRBV19,TRBJ1-2,-,CASSTFYGYTF,TGTGCCAGTAGTACCTTCTATGGCTACACCTTC
TRBD2,TRBV6-4,TRBJ2-3,-,CASSLLAGEPDTQYF,TGTGCCAGCAGCCTACTAGCGGGAGAACCAGATACGCAGTATTTT
-,TRBV2,TRBJ2-7,-,CASSEGQGGTYEQYF,TGTGCCAGCAGTGAAGGGCAGGGAGGAACCTACGAGCAGTACTTC
TRBD2,TRBV7-2,TRBJ2-3,-,CASSTRLALGFTDTQYF,TGTGCCAGCAGCACACGACTAGCCCTCGGCTTCACAGATACGCAGTATTTT
TRBD1,TRBV6-6,TRBJ2-3,-,CASSPGQGVTDTQYF,TGTGCCAGCAGCCCGGGACAGGGGGTAACAGATACGCAGTATTTT
-,TRBV2,TRBJ2-1,-,CASSAYGTSLFF,TGTGCCAGCAGTGCTTACGGGACAAGCCTGTTCTTC
-,TRBV7-8,TRBJ2-7,once,CASSLGGAGVIFEQYF,TGTGCCAGCAGCTTAGGAGGGGCAGGGGTCATATTTGAGCAGTACTTC
TRBD1,TRBV4-1,TRBJ1-1,-,CASSPTGSTEAFF,TGCGCCAGCAGCCCGACAGGGAGCACTGAAGCTTTCTTT
-,TRBV13,TRBJ2-5,-,CASSFLTETQYF,TGTGCCAGCAGCTTCCTCACAGAGACCCAGTACTTC
-,TRBV27,TRBJ1-6,-,CASSLMGDYNSPLHF,TGTGCCAGCAGTTTAATGGGGGACTATAATTCACCCCTCCACTTT
TRBD2,TRBV30,TRBJ2-1,-,CACGTSGSSEQFF,TGTGCCTGTGGGACTAGCGGGAGTAGTGAGCAGTTCTTC
-,TRBV20-1,TRBJ2-1,-,CSASVLNEQFF,TGCAGTGCTAGTGTTCTGAATGAGCAGTTCTTC
-,TRBV27,TRBJ2-2,-,CASSLTPPGELFF,TGTGCCAGCAGTCTGACCCCCCCCGGGGAGCTGTTTTTT
TRBD2,TRBV18,TRBJ2-3,once,CASSPNRDQRGDSTDTQYF,TGTGCCAGCTCACCGAACAGGGACCAGCGGGGGGATAGCACAGATACGCAGTATTTT
TRBD1,TRBV9,TRBJ1-2,-,CASSVGTGEGDGYTF,TGTGCCAGCAGCGTAGGGACAGGCGAGGGGGATGGCTACACCTTC
-,TRBV6-1,TRBJ2-7,-,CASRTRAPPSYEQYF,TGTGCCAGCAGGACTAGGGCCCCCCCCTCCTACGAGCAGTACTTC
-,TRBV4-1,TRBJ1-2,-,CASSQVNGAGYTF,TGCGCCAGCAGCCAAGTAAACGGGGCGGGCTACACCTTC
-,TRBV5-4,TRBJ2-2,once,CASSLESGGELFF,TGTGCCAGCAGCTTGGAGTCGGGCGGGGAGCTGTTTTTT
TRBD2,TRBV9,TRBJ2-3,-,CASSVGGSTDTQYF,TGTGCCAGCAGCGTGGGCGGGAGTACAGATACGCAGTATTTT
-,TRBV4-1,TRBJ1-2,-,CASSPRKEATGYGYTF,TGCGCCAGCAGCCCGCGCAAGGAGGCCACTGGCTATGGCTACACCTTC
-,TRBV6-5,TRBJ2-7,-,CSRREQYF,TGTTCCCGCCGAGAGCAGTACTTC
-,TRBV9,TRBJ2-5,-,CASSPNLDSQETQYF,TGTGCCAGCAGCCCCAACCTGGACAGCCAAGAGACCCAGTACTTC
TRBD2,TRBV9,TRBJ2-7,-,CASSAVAGGLDEQYF,TGTGCCAGCAGCGCGGTAGCGGGAGGGTTGGACGAGCAGTACTTC
-,TRBV27,TRBJ2-7,-,CASSLSRAYEQYF,TGTGCCAGCAGTTTATCCAGGGCCTACGAGCAGTACTTC
TRBD1,TRBV27,TRBJ2-3,-,CASRPIPGQGYTDTQYF,TGTGCCAGCAGACCCATTCCGGGACAGGGCTACACAGATACGCAGTATTTT
TRBD1,TRBV4-1,TRBJ1-4,-,CASSQEGDRGISEKLFF,TGCGCCAGCAGCCAAGAAGGGGACAGGGGGATTAGTGAAAAACTGTTTTTT
-,TRBV11-3,TRBJ2-1,-,CASSSRTCGNNEQFF,TGTGCCAGCAGCTCGAGGACTTGCGGCAACAATGAGCAGTTCTTC
-,TRBV7-9,TRBJ2-1,-,CASSPPGPSSYNEQFF,TGTGCCAGCAGCCCCCCAGGGCCTAGCTCCTACAATGAGCAGTTCTTC
-,TRBV5-6,TRBJ2-2,few,CASSSGTSRELFF,TGTGCCAGCAGCTCTGGAACCTCTCGGGAGCTGTTTTTT
TRBD2,TRBV4-1,TRBJ2-7,-,CASSEEVSGRSSYEQYF,TGCGCCAGCAGCGAGGAAGTTAGCGGGAGGAGCTCCTACGAGCAGTACTTC
-,TRBV4-1,TRBJ2-2,-,CASSHLGVGTGELFF,TGCGCCAGCAGCCATTTAGGAGTTGGGACCGGGGAGCTGTTTTTT
TRBD1,TRBV6-5,TRBJ2-7,-,CASSPTGMVEQYF,TGTGCCAGCAGTCCGACAGGGATGGTCGAGCAGTACTTC
-,TRBV9,TRBJ2-7,once,CASSGGGQYYEQYF,TGTGCCAGCAGCGGAGGTGGACAGTACTACGAGCAGTACTTC
-,TRBV5-4,TRBJ2-7,-,CASSLAGQHEQYF,TGTGCCAGCAGCTTGGCGGGCCAGCACGAGCAGTACTTC
-,TRBV9,TRBJ2-1,-,CASSALLTPYYNEQFF,TGTGCCAGCAGCGCCTTGCTCACCCCTTATTACAATGAGCAGTTCTTC
-,TRBV13,TRBJ1-6,-,CASSEGKAYSPLHF,TGTGCCAGCAGCGAGGGAAAGGCCTATTCACCCCTCCACTTT
-,TRBV30,TRBJ1-5,-,CAWSVPQGYQPQHF,TGTGCCTGGAGTGTACCGCAGGGGTATCAGCCCCAGCATTTT
-,TRBV9,TRBJ2-2,-,CASSVGRNTGELFF,TGTGCCAGCAGCGTAGGCAGGAACACCGGGGAGCTGTTTTTT
TRBD1,TRBV30,TRBJ2-7,-,CAWSVWDRGSVGSYEQYF,TGTGCCTGGAGTGTGTGGGACAGGGGGTCCGTGGGCTCCTACGAGCAGTACTTC
TRBD2,TRBV11-2,TRBJ2-7,-,CASSLPTLAGVLSYEQYF,TGTGCCAGCAGCTTACCAACACTAGCGGGAGTTCTGTCCTACGAGCAGTACTTC
-,TRBV7-9,TRBJ2-7,-,CASSASHPGRLTYEQYF,TGTGCCAGCAGCGCCTCCCACCCGGGGCGTCTAACCTACGAGCAGTACTTC
TRBD2,TRBV4-3,TRBJ2-1,-,CASSLAGGPRNEQFF,TGCGCCAGCAGTTTAGCGGGAGGGCCGCGCAATGAGCAGTTCTTC
TRBD1,TRBV7-8,TRBJ1-4,-,CASSLTGGRTNEKLFF,TGTGCCAGCAGCCTTACAGGGGGCCGAACTAATGAAAAACTGTTTTTT
-,TRBV30,TRBJ1-3,-,CAWLGGLSGNTIYF,TGTGCCTGGCTCGGAGGACTCTCTGGAAACACCATATATTTT
TRBD2,TRBV2,TRBJ2-2,-,CASRRGTDTGELFF,TGTGCCAGCCGGCGGGGGACCGACACCGGGGAGCTGTTTTTT
-,TRBV30,TRBJ2-5,-,CAWSITFVGETQYF,TGTGCCTGGAGTATCACGTTTGTAGGGGAGACCCAGTACTTC
-,TRBV2,TRBJ2-5,-,CASSRGRREQYF,TGTGCCAGCAGCCGCGGTAGGAGAGAGCAGTACTTC
TRBD2,TRBV7-9,TRBJ2-1,-,CASRTSGRNEQFF,TGTGCCAGCAGGACTAGCGGACGCAATGAGCAGTTCTTC